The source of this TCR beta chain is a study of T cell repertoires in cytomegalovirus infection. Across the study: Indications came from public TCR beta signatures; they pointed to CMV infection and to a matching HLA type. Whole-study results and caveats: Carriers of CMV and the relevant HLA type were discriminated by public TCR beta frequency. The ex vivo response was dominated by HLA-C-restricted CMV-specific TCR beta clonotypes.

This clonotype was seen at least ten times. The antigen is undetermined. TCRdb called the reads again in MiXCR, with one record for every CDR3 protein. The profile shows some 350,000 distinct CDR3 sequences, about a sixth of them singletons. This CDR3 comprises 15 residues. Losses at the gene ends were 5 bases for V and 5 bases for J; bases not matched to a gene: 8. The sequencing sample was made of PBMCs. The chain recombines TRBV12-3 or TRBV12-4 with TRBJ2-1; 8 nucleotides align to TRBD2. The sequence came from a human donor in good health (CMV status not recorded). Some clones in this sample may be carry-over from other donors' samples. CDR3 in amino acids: CASSAGLAYDNEQFF. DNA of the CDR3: TGTGCCAGCAGTGCAGGACTAGCCTACGACAATGAGCAGTTCTTC.